This T cell receptor (beta chain) was captured in a study of T cell responses to AZD1222 COVID-19 vaccine. General study findings and limits: Clonal diversity may have been underestimated, and the donors were mostly white British, with more females than males. Compared with day 0, the breadth and depth of the Spike-specific TCR repertoire rose significantly after two doses of AZD1222. Spike was spanned by vaccine-associated CD4 TCRs, which were dominant at 160-218 and 743-854.

Only a few counts were recorded for this clone. Its antigen is currently unknown. Combined were second doses at about 4 or about 12 weeks. Trimming shortened V by 5 bases and J by 5 bases, and 13 bases separated the two germline ends. Per germline, CDR1 KGHSH and CDR2 LQKENI. The CDR3 is 13 amino acids. Repertoires were generated with immunoSEQ multiplex PCR, while TCRdb's copy carries only in-frame clones and drops some. The sample includes roughly 77,000 clones, more than 85% seen only once; the top ten take roughly 4.3%. The clonotype was recovered from an adult who received the AZD1222 COVID-19 vaccine. The specimen was peripheral blood, collected 28 days after the second AZD1222 dose. This chain joins TRBV18 and TRBJ2-7; TRBD1 is a possible D gene (6 bases). As DNA, the CDR3 is TGTGCCAGCTCAACGAAGAGGGACAACGAGCAGTACTTC. The encoded protein is CASSTKRDNEQYF.